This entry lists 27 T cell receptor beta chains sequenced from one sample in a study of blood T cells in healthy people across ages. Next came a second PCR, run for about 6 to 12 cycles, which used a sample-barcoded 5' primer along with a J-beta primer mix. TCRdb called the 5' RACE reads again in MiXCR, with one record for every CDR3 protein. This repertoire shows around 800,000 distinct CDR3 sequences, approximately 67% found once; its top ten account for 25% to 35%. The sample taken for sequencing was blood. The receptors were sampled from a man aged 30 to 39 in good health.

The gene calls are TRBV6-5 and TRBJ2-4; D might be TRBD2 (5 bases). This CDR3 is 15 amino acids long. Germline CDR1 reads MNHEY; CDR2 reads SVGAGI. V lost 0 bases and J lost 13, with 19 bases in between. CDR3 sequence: CASSYSRGLASEQYF. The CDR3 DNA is TGTGCCAGCAGTTACTCCCGGGGTTTAGCTTCAGAGCAGTACTTC.

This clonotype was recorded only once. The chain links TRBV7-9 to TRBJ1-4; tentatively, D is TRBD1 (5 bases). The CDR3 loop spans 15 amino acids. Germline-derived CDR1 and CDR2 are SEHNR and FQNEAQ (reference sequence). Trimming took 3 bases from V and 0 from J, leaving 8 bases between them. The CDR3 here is CASSFWGATNEKLFF. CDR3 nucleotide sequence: TGTGCCAGCAGCTTCTGGGGCGCAACTAATGAAAAACTGTTTTTT.

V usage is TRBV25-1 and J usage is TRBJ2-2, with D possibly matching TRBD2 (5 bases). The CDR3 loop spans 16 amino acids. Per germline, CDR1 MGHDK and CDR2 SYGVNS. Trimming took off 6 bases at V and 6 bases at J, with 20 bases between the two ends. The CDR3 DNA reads TGTGCCAGCAGCCCAAGTGACAAACTAGTTCCCGGGGAGCTGTTTTTT. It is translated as CASSPSDKLVPGELFF.

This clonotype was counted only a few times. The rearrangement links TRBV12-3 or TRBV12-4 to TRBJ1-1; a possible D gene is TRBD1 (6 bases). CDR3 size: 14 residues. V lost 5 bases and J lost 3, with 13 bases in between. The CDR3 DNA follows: TGTGCCAGCAGTCCGGGACATAGGTACACTGAAGCTTTCTTT. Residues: CASSPGHRYTEAFF.

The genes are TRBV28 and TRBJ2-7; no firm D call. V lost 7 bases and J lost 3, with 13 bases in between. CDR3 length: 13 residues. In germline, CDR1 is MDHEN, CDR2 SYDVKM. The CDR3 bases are TGTGCCAGCACCTTGGGCCCGGACTACGAGCAGTACTTC. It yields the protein CASTLGPDYEQYF. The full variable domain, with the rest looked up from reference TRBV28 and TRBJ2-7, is DVKVTQSSRYLVKRTGEKVFLECVQDMDHENMFWYRQDPGLGLRLIYFSYDVKMKEKGDIPEGYSVSREKKERFSLILESASTNQTSMYLCASTLGPDYEQYFGPGTRLTVT.

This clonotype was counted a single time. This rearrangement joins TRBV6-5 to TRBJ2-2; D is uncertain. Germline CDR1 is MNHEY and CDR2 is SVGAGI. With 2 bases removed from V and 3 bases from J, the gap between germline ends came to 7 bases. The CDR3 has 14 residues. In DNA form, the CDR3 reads TGTGCCAGCAGTTACAACGGACACACCGGGGAGCTGTTTTTT. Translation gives CASSYNGHTGELFF.

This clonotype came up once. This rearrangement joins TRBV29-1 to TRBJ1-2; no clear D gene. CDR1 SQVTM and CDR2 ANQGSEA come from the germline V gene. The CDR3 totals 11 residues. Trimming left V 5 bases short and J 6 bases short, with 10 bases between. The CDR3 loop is CSVRRGNGYTF. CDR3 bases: TGCAGCGTTCGGCGAGGGAATGGCTACACCTTC.

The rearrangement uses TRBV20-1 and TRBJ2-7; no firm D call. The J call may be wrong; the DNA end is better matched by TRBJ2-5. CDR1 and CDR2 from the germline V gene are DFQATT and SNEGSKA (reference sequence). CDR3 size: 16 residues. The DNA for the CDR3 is TGCAGTGCCAGTAGGCTCGACAAGCCCGAGTGGGAGACCCAGTACTTC. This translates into CSASRLDKPEWETQYF.

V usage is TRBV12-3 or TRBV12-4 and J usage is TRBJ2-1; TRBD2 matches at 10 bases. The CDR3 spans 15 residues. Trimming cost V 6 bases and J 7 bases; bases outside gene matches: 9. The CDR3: CASSPERGGLNEQFF. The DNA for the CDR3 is TGTGCCAGCAGCCCTGAGCGGGGGGGTTTAAATGAGCAGTTCTTC.

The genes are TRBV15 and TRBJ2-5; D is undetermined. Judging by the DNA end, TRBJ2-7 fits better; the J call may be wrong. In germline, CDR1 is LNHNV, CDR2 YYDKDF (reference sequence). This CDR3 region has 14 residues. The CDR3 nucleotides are TGTGCCACCAGCAGAGGCAGGTCCAACTACGAGCAGTACTTC. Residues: CATSRGRSNYEQYF.

The CDR3 loop reads CASSGVVSYEQYF. The CDR3 DNA sequence: TGTGCCAGCAGCGGGGTCGTCTCCTACGAGCAGTACTTC. The V and J genes are TRBV28 and TRBJ2-7; D perhaps matches TRBD2 (5 bases). V dropped 6 bases and J dropped 0 bases, with 9 bases sitting between them. This CDR3 comprises 13 residues. The germline CDR1 and CDR2 sequences are MDHEN and SYDVKM.

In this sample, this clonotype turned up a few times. DNA of the CDR3: TGTGCCTGGAGTAAAAATGTGGAGGAGACCCAGTACTTC. It encodes CAWSKNVEETQYF. V usage is TRBV30 and J usage is TRBJ2-5, with unresolved D. CDR3 length: 13 residues. Germline V gene sequence: CDR1 GTSNPN, CDR2 SVGIG (reference sequence). V lost 2 bases and J lost 5, with 12 bases in between.

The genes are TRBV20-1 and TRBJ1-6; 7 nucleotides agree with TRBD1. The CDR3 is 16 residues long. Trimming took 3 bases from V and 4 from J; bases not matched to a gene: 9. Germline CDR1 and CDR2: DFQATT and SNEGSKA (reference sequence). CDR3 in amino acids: CSASDDREEYNSPLHF. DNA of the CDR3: TGCAGTGCTAGTGATGACAGGGAGGAATATAATTCACCCCTCCACTTT.

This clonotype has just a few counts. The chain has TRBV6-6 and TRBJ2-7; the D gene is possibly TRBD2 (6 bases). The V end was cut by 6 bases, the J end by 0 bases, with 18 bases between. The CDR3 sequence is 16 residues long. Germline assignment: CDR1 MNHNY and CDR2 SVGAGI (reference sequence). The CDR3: CASSVITSRPSYEQYF. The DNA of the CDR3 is TGTGCCAGCAGCGTAATAACTAGCCGACCCTCCTACGAGCAGTACTTC.

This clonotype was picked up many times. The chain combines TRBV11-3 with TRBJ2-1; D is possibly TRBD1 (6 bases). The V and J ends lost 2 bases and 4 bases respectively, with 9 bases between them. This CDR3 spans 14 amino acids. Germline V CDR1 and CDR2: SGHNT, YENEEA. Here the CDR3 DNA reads TGTGCCAGCAGCTTAACCAGGGGATACAATGAGCAGTTCTTC. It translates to CASSLTRGYNEQFF.

The CDR3 is CASSLNGGANEKLFF. CDR3 sequence (DNA): TGTGCCAGCAGCTTAAATGGGGGTGCTAATGAAAAACTGTTTTTT. This sequence joins TRBV7-2 and TRBJ1-4, with D perhaps matching TRBD1 (5 bases). Germline CDR1 reads SGHTA; CDR2 reads FQGNSA. V lost 2 bases and J 3 bases, leaving 10 bases between the germline ends. This CDR3 contains 15 residues.

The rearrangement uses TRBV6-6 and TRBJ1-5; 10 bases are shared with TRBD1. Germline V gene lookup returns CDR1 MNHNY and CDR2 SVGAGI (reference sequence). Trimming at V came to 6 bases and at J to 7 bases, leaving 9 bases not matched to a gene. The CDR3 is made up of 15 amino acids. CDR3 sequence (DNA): TGTGCCAGCAGAGATACCGGGACAGGGGTCCAGCCCCAGCATTTT. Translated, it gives CASRDTGTGVQPQHF.

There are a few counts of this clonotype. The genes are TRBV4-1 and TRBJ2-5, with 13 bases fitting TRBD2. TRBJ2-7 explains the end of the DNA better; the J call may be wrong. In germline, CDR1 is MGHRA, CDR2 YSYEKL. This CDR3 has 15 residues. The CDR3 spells CASSQGTSGGYEQYF. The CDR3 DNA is TGCGCCAGCAGCCAAGGGACTAGCGGGGGTTACGAGCAGTACTTC.

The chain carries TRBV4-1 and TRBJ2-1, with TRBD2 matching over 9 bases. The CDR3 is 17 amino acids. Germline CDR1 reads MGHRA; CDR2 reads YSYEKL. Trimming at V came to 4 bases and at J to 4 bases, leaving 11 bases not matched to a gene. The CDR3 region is CASSLSGGLPLYNEQFF. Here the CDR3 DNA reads TGCGCCAGCAGCCTTAGCGGGGGCCTTCCTCTGTACAATGAGCAGTTCTTC.

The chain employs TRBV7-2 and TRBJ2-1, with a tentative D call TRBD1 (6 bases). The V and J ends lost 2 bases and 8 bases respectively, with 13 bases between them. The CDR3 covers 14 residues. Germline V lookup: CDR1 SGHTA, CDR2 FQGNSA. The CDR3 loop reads CASSLQGIAHEQFF. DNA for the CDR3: TGTGCCAGCAGCTTACAGGGGATCGCACATGAGCAGTTCTTC. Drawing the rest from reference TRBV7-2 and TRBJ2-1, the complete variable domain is GAGVSQSPSNKVTEKGKDVELRCDPISGHTALYWYRQSLGQGLEFLIYFQGNSAPDKSGLPSDRFSAERTGGSVSTLTIQRTQQEDSAVYLCASSLQGIAHEQFFGPGTRLTVL.

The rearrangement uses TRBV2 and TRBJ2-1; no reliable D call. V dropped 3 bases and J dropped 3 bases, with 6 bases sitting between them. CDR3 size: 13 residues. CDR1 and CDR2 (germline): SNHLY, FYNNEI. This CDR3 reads CASSEAVYNEQFF. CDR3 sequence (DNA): TGTGCCAGCAGTGAGGCTGTCTACAATGAGCAGTTCTTC.

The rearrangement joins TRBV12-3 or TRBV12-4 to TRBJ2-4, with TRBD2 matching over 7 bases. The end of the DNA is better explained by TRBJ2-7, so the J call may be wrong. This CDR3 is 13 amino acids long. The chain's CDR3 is CASRLGGTYEQYF. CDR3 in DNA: TGTGCCAGCAGGCTGGGAGGGACCTACGAGCAGTACTTC.

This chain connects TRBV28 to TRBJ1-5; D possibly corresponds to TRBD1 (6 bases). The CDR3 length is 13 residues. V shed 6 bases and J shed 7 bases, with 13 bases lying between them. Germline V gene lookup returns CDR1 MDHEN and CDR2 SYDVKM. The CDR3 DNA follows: TGTGCCAGCAGAGGGGGGGCCAAGCAGCCCCAGCATTTT. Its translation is CASRGGAKQPQHF.

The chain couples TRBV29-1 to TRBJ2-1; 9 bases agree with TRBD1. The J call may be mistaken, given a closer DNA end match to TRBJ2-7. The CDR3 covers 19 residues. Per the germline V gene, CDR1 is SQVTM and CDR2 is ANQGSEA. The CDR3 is CSVEDSLIGGQGTYNEQYF. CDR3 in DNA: TGCAGCGTTGAAGATAGTTTGATTGGGGGACAGGGCACCTACAATGAGCAGTACTTC.

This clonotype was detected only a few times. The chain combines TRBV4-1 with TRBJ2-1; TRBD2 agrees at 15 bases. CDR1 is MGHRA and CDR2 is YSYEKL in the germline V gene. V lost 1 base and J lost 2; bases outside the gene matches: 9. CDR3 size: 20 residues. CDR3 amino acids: CASSQVGTSGGPRAYNEQFF. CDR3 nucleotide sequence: TGCGCCAGCAGCCAAGTAGGGACTAGCGGGGGGCCCAGGGCCTACAATGAGCAGTTCTTC.

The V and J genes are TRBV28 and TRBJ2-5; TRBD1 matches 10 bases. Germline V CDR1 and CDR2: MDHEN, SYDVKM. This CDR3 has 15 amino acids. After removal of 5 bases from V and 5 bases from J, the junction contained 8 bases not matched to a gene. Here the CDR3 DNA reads TGTGCCAGCAGTAAGCCGGGACAGGGGCCGGAGACCCAGTACTTC. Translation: CASSKPGQGPETQYF.

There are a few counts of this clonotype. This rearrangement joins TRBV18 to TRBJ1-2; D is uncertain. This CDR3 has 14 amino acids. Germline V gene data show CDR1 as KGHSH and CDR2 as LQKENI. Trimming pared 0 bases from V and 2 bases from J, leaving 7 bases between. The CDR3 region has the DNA TGTGCCAGCTCACCACCGGCAGGAAACTATGGCTACACCTTC. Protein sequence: CASSPPAGNYGYTF.